This T cell receptor beta chain comes out of a study of shared clonotypes between healthy human individuals. Germline lookup yields CDR1 SQVTM and CDR2 ANQGSEA. The CDR3 is 14 residues long. Trimming cost V 5 bases and J 6 bases, with 18 bases left between them. Profiling relied on immunoSEQ multiplex PCR, and the TCRdb table lists in-frame clones only, not all of them. The sample holds approximately 1,500,000 clones, more than 95% seen once. Sample: naive CD4+ T cells sorted from blood. As for subset: CD45RA+ positively selected. The TCR sequence derives from a man aged 25-45 years in good health. This chain links TRBV29-1 with TRBJ2-3, with D possibly being TRBD1 (7 bases). CDR3 bases: TGCAGCGTTAGGGGGCCGGGAGTGTCCGATACGCAGTATTTT. Amino acids: CSVRGPGVSDTQYF.